The following is a TCR beta chain sequence with its context. Its antigen remains unidentified. No base qualities exist here, and no much larger clone lies one base off it. The sample originates from a study of technical replicates of blood from several donors (dated by TCRdb to the late 2010s). The library was prepared using the immunoSEQ multiplex PCR assay. Not all clones reach the TCRdb copy of this immuneACCESS table, which keeps in-frame sequences only. Checked studies attribute under half of the gap to unresolved V genes and leave the rest unexplained. This sample comprises 60,000 to 70,000 clones, 98% of them detected only once. The ten top clones hold approximately 0.17% of the sample. Looking up the germline V gene yields CDR1 MNHEY and CDR2 SVGAGI. V and J lose 0 bases and 3 bases, and a span of 8 bases separates them. Spanning cysteine to phenylalanine, the CDR3 consists of 14 amino acids. CDR3 DNA only is kept here, 42 bases in frame from base 1.

The TCR was taken from a human donor in good health. The chain joins TRBV6-5 to TRBJ1-1; the D gene identity is not certain. The sequencing input was T cells isolated from PBMCs. This receptor carries the CDR3 CASSYSRGYTEAFF. Here is the DNA: TGTGCCAGCAGTTACTCGCGGGGATACACTGAAGCTTTCTTT.